Shown below are 26 T cell receptor beta chains from a single sample sequenced in a study of blood T cell repertoires in COVID-19. The protocol was immunoSEQ multiplex PCR, while the TCRdb copy is restricted to in-frame clones and leaves out a portion. The sample yields 300,000 to 450,000 clones, more than 85% seen once. The sequenced sample consisted of peripheral blood. These receptors all stem from a human donor in a cohort sampled during active COVID-19.

This clone was observed a single time. The J gene is TRBJ2-7, the V gene TRBV6-5, with TRBD1 matching over 7 bases. V shed 6 bases and J 1 base; nucleotides not matched to a gene: 9. Looked up from germline, CDR1 is MNHEY and CDR2 is SVGAGI. This CDR3 is built from 15 residues. CDR3 nucleotide sequence: TGTGCCAGCAGGGATCCGACAGGGTTGTCCTACGAGCAGTACTTC. This codes for CASRDPTGLSYEQYF.

V gene TRBV5-1 combines with J gene TRBJ1-4; a possible D gene is TRBD1 (5 bases). Germline lookup yields CDR1 SGHRS and CDR2 YFSETQ. The germline V and J ends were trimmed by 8 bases and 6 bases, with 14 bases remaining between them. This CDR3 is built from 13 residues. Here the CDR3 DNA reads TGCGCCAGTTCCGGGGGAGTAGATGAAAAACTGTTTTTT. As protein: CASSGGVDEKLFF.

This chain uses TRBV5-5 with TRBJ1-2; D is undetermined. Between the trimmed V and J ends, which lost 1 base and 3 bases, there was a span of 16 bases. The CDR3 contains 16 residues. The germline gives CDR1 SGHKS, CDR2 YYEKEE (reference sequence). CDR3 loop: CASSLSYPAEDYGYTF. In DNA, the CDR3 is TGTGCCAGCAGCTTGTCCTACCCAGCCGAGGACTATGGCTACACCTTC.

A single count supports this clone. V gene TRBV30 combines with J gene TRBJ2-7; D gene uncertain. The CDR3 has 14 residues. Germline CDR1 and CDR2: GTSNPN and SVGIG (reference sequence). The V gene lost 3 bases and the J gene lost 7 bases, with 19 bases spanning the gap. The CDR3 region is CAWREKIPLREQYF. CDR3 DNA: TGTGCCTGGAGGGAGAAAATTCCCTTACGGGAGCAGTACTTC. The variable domain in full, completed from reference TRBV30 and TRBJ2-7, reads SQTIHQWPATLVQPVGSPLSLECTVEGTSNPNLYWYRQAAGRGLQLLFYSVGIGQISSEVPQNLSASRPQDRQFILSSKKLLLSDSGFYLCAWREKIPLREQYFGPGTRLTVT.

V is TRBV4-1 and J is TRBJ1-1; D not certain. V dropped 5 bases and J dropped 0 bases, with 13 bases sitting between them. Germline V lookup: CDR1 MGHRA, CDR2 YSYEKL. The CDR3 consists of 15 residues. DNA for the CDR3: TGCGCCAGCAGCTATAGAGCCCTGTTGAACACTGAAGCTTTCTTT. It encodes CASSYRALLNTEAFF.

This chain links TRBV6-4 with TRBJ2-4; the D gene is possibly TRBD1 (5 bases). Per the germline V gene, CDR1 is MRHNA and CDR2 is SNTAGT. V was clipped by 6 bases and J by 7 bases, with 13 bases between them. There are 13 residues in the CDR3. DNA of the CDR3: TGTGCCAGCAGCCCCTCGGCAGGGAACATTCAGTACTTC. Amino acids: CASSPSAGNIQYF.

The chain couples TRBV10-1 to TRBJ2-3; a weak D match, TRBD2 (7 bases). The V end lost 0 bases, the J end lost 9 bases, and 10 bases lay between the germline ends. Germline V gene sequence: CDR1 WNHNN, CDR2 SYGVQD (reference sequence). This CDR3 spans 13 amino acids. The CDR3 loop is CASSESGGVTQYF. The CDR3 DNA reads as TGCGCCAGCAGTGAGTCAGGGGGGGTAACGCAGTATTTT.

This chain's CDR3 is CASSLGGTVWLPTNEQFF. The CDR3 nucleotides are TGTGCCAGCAGCTTAGGGGGGACAGTATGGCTCCCTACCAATGAGCAGTTCTTC. The chain employs TRBV7-9 and TRBJ2-1, with 7 bases matching TRBD1. The CDR3 has 18 amino acids. Losses at the gene ends were 1 base for V and 6 bases for J; bases not matched to a gene: 15. Per the germline V gene, CDR1 is SEHNR and CDR2 is FQNEAQ (reference sequence).

The genes are TRBV7-9 and TRBJ1-5; a weak D match, TRBD1 (6 bases). The CDR3 has 14 amino acids. Germline CDR1 SEHNR, CDR2 FQNEAQ (reference sequence). Trimming took off 1 base at V and 4 bases at J, with 8 bases between the two ends. The CDR3 here is CASSLDTGNQPQHF. The CDR3 DNA is TGTGCCAGCAGCTTAGATACAGGGAATCAGCCCCAGCATTTT.

This chain uses TRBV18 with TRBJ1-6; 8 bases align to TRBD1. The CDR3 contains 16 residues. The V gene's germline CDR1 is KGHSH and CDR2 LQKENI. V gave up 2 bases and J gave up 10 bases; unmatched junction bases: 10. The CDR3 DNA reads TGTGCCAGCTCACCAAGACAGGGGAAAGATGGCTCACCCCTCCACTTT. Amino acids: CASSPRQGKDGSPLHF.

The chain is built from TRBV11-3 and TRBJ2-2, with 7 bases that match TRBD1. V lost 5 bases to trimming and J lost 6 bases; unmatched junction nucleotides: 12. Per the germline V gene, CDR1 is SGHNT and CDR2 is YENEEA. This CDR3 has 16 residues. The DNA of the CDR3 is TGTGCCAGCAGCCCGGGCAGGGGGTGGCCTGCCGGGGAGCTGTTTTTT. Translation gives CASSPGRGWPAGELFF.

This clone occurred a few times. CDR3 coding DNA: TGTGCCAGCAGCCCGGGACAGGGGGGACTTTATGGCTACACCTTC. Its translation is CASSPGQGGLYGYTF. The V gene is TRBV7-2, the J gene TRBJ1-2, with TRBD1 matching over 11 bases. Per the germline V gene, CDR1 is SGHTA and CDR2 is FQGNSA. J was trimmed by 5 bases and V by 5 bases; bases with no gene match: 7. The CDR3 loop spans 15 amino acids.

The chain combines TRBV19 with TRBJ1-2; a weak D match, TRBD1 (5 bases). Germline values: CDR1 LNHDA, CDR2 SQIVND (reference sequence). The V end was cut by 7 bases, the J end by 1 base, with 10 bases between. The CDR3 runs to 13 residues. CDR3 nucleotide sequence: TGTGCCAGTACCGCGGGACGTAACTATGGCTACACCTTC. Translation: CASTAGRNYGYTF.

V usage is TRBV19 and J usage is TRBJ2-6; TRBD1 matches at 7 bases. Trimming cost V 2 bases and J 0 bases; bases outside gene matches: 4. CDR3 size: 17 residues. CDR1 is LNHDA and CDR2 is SQIVND in the germline V gene (reference sequence). CDR3 sequence (DNA): TGTGCCAGTAGTATAATAGGGGGCGTCTCTGGGGCCAACGTCCTGACTTTC. It yields the protein CASSIIGGVSGANVLTF. Together with reference TRBV19 and TRBJ2-6, the CDR3 gives the full variable domain: DGGITQSPKYLFRKEGQNVTLSCEQNLNHDAMYWYRQDPGQGLRLIYYSQIVNDFQKGDIAEGYSVSREKKESFPLTVTSAQKNPTAFYLCASSIIGGVSGANVLTFGAGSRLTVL.

This clone was counted a single time. CDR3 residues: CASSLSGQGARKLFF. Here the CDR3 DNA reads TGCGCCAGCAGCTTGTCGGGTCAGGGGGCGAGAAAACTGTTTTTT. The chain is built from TRBV5-1 and TRBJ1-4; 8 bases are a match to TRBD1. The CDR3 covers 15 residues. The trim removed 1 base at V and 10 bases at J, leaving 9 bases unmatched. Per the germline V gene, CDR1 is SGHRS and CDR2 is YFSETQ. Supplemented by reference TRBV5-1 and TRBJ1-4, the full variable domain reads KAGVTQTPRYLIKTRGQQVTLSCSPISGHRSVSWYQQTPGQGLQFLFEYFSETQRNKGNFPGRFSGRQFSNSRSEMNVSTLELGDSALYLCASSLSGQGARKLFFGSGTQLSVL.

A remark on this clone: This sample includes further DNA sequences coding for the same CDR3. The gene calls are TRBV30 and TRBJ1-2; no clear D. This CDR3 has 12 residues. The germline V gene encodes CDR1 GTSNPN and CDR2 SVGIG (reference sequence). V lost 0 bases and J lost 5, with 7 bases in between. This chain's CDR3 is CAWSVGGYGYTF. The CDR3 DNA follows: TGTGCCTGGAGTGTAGGAGGGTATGGCTACACCTTC.

This chain links TRBV28 with TRBJ2-2; D remains unclear. V lost 5 bases and J lost 8, with 12 bases in between. The germline gives CDR1 MDHEN, CDR2 SYDVKM. This CDR3 is built from 13 residues. CDR3 sequence: CASSPPSRGELFF. CDR3 coding DNA: TGTGCCAGCAGTCCACCGAGTCGAGGGGAGCTGTTTTTT.

The chain employs TRBV4-2 and TRBJ1-5, with D possibly matching TRBD1 (6 bases). CDR3 size: 18 residues. Germline V gene sequence: CDR1 LGHNA, CDR2 YNFKEQ. Trimming removed 0 bases at V and 11 bases at J, with 26 bases between. This CDR3 is CASSQESDPTVGGAAQHF. For the CDR3, the DNA is TGTGCCAGCAGCCAAGAATCGGATCCTACTGTAGGGGGGGCAGCCCAGCATTTT.

This clone was seen many times. The rearrangement links TRBV19 to TRBJ1-1, with TRBD1 matching 7 bases. CDR3 length equals 13 residues. The V and J ends lost 4 bases and 4 bases, in that order; junction bases with no gene match: 3. CDR1 and CDR2 (germline): LNHDA, SQIVND (reference sequence). CDR3 DNA: TGTGCCAGTAGTACCACAGGGGCCACTGAAGCTTTCTTT. As protein: CASSTTGATEAFF.

V and J are TRBV2 and TRBJ2-1, with D possibly TRBD2 on 5 matching bases. CDR1 and CDR2 from the germline V gene are SNHLY and FYNNEI. With 5 bases removed from V and 9 bases from J, the gap between germline ends came to 8 bases. CDR3 length equals 11 residues. The CDR3 bases are TGTGCCAGCAGTATAGGAGGTGAGCAGTTCTTC. Amino acid sequence: CASSIGGEQFF.

The chain couples TRBV3-1 (or the pseudogene TRBV3-2) to TRBJ2-1; TRBD2 matches 12 bases. The trim removed 4 bases at V and 6 bases at J, leaving 7 bases unmatched. Germline V gene lookup returns CDR1 LGHDT and CDR2 YNNKEL (reference sequence). This CDR3 is 16 amino acids long. The CDR3, as DNA: TGTGCCAGCAGCCCCCTCCTAGCGGGAGGGCCCAATGAGCAGTTCTTC. This translates into CASSPLLAGGPNEQFF.

The gene calls are TRBV7-8 and TRBJ1-1; the D is unclear. V was cut by 6 bases and J by 1 base, with 15 bases left in between. CDR3 length equals 15 residues. In germline, CDR1 is SGHVS, CDR2 FQNEAQ. CDR3 amino acids: CASSLDRESNTEAFF. Here the CDR3 DNA reads TGTGCCAGCAGTCTAGATCGAGAATCGAACACTGAAGCTTTCTTT.

V is TRBV25-1 and J is TRBJ1-1, with D possibly matching TRBD1 (5 bases). The germline V gene has CDR1 MGHDK and CDR2 SYGVNS. The V gene lost 1 base and the J gene lost 5 bases, with 11 bases spanning the gap. The CDR3 runs 14 residues. The CDR3 spells CASSEWRRGTEAFF. CDR3 in DNA: TGTGCCAGCAGTGAATGGAGGCGGGGGACTGAAGCTTTCTTT. The complete variable domain, with remaining parts taken from reference TRBV25-1 and TRBJ1-1, reads EADIYQTPRYLVIGTGKKITLECSQTMGHDKMYWYQQDPGMELHLIHYSYGVNSTEKGDLSSESTVSRIRTEHFPLTLESARPSHTSQYLCASSEWRRGTEAFFGQGTRLTVV.

This rearrangement joins TRBV3-1 (or the pseudogene TRBV3-2) to TRBJ2-3, with 13 bases that match TRBD2. CDR1 is LGHDT, CDR2 YNNKEL, per germline (reference sequence). The CDR3 runs to 15 residues. The trim removed 1 base at V and 7 bases at J, leaving 2 bases unmatched. CDR3 bases: TGTGCCAGCAGCCAAGGGACTAGCGGGAGTTATACGCAGTATTTT. It specifies CASSQGTSGSYTQYF.

The rearrangement uses TRBV28 and TRBJ2-2, with a tentative D call TRBD1 (6 bases). V was shortened by 6 bases and J by 11 bases, with 13 bases between the two germline ends. The CDR3 loop spans 12 amino acids. Germline CDR1 and CDR2: MDHEN and SYDVKM. The CDR3 nucleotides are TGTGCCAGCAGCTTCACAGGGATAGAGCTGTTTTTT. This codes for CASSFTGIELFF. Combining the CDR3 with reference TRBV28 and TRBJ2-2 gives the whole variable domain DVKVTQSSRYLVKRTGEKVFLECVQDMDHENMFWYRQDPGLGLRLIYFSYDVKMKEKGDIPEGYSVSREKKERFSLILESASTNQTSMYLCASSFTGIELFFGEGSRLTVL.

This clone occurred a few times. The J gene is TRBJ2-6, the V gene TRBV15, with D possibly being TRBD2 (5 bases). The CDR3 covers 15 residues. V was trimmed by 1 base and J by 2 bases, leaving 6 bases between them. In germline, CDR1 is LNHNV, CDR2 YYDKDF (reference sequence). CDR3 sequence (DNA): TGTGCCACCAGCAGAGGGGAGACTGGGGCCAACGTCCTGACTTTC. Translation: CATSRGETGANVLTF.